This TCR beta chain is drawn from a study of blood T cell repertoires in COVID-19. Study-level information: From T cells, B-cell-depleted T cells, or PBMCs came the material, which was cDNA or gDNA.

V shed 6 bases and J shed 1 base, with 15 bases lying between them. This CDR3 comprises 15 residues. Germline-derived CDR1 and CDR2 are LGHDT and YNNKEL (reference sequence). Original processing notes: Amplification from reference gene primers served as the basis for estimated nucleated cell counts. Repertoires were generated with immunoSEQ multiplex PCR, while TCRdb's copy carries only in-frame clones and drops some. The V and J calls and the clone size are those of that table, but D and trimming were determined from the DNA. The profile shows more than 150,000 clones, just under 80% of them singletons.

The sample was peripheral blood. The source is a woman of 80 years or more with acute or convalescent COVID-19. The rearrangement uses TRBV3-1 (or the pseudogene TRBV3-2) and TRBJ1-2; D call uncertain. The DNA of the CDR3 is TGTGCCAGCAGAGAAGCAGGTCGGGGTAACTATGGCTACACCTTC. Translation gives CASREAGRGNYGYTF.